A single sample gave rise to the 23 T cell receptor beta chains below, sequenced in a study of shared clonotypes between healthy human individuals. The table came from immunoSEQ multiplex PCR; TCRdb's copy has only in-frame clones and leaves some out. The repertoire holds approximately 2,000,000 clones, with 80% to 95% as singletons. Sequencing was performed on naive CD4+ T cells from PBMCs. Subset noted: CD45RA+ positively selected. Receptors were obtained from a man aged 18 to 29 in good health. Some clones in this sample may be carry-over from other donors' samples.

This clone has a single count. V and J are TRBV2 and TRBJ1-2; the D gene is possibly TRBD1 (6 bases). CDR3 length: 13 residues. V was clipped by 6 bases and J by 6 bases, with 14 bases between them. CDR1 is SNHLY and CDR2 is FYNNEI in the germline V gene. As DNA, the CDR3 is TGTGCCAGCAGACAGGGTGGGTCGAATGGCTACACCTTC. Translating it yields CASRQGGSNGYTF.

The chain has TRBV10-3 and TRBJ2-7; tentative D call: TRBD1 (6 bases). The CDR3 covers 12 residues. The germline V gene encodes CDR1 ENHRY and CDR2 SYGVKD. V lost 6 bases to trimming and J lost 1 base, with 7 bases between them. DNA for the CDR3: TGTGCCATCAGGGGGGCTTCCTACGAGCAGTACTTC. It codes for CAIRGASYEQYF.

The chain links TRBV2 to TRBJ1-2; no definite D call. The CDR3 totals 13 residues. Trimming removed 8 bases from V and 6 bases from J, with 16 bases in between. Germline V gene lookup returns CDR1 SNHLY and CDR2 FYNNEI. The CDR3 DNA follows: TGTGCCAGCGGCCCCAAAGCCGGTAATGGCTACACCTTC. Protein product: CASGPKAGNGYTF.

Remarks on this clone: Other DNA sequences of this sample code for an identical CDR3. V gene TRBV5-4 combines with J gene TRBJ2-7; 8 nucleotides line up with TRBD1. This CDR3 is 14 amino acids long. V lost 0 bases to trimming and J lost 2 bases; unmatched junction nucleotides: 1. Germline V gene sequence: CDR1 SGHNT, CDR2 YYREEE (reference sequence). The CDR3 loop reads CASSLGQGPYEQYF. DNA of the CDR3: TGTGCCAGCAGCTTGGGACAGGGGCCCTACGAGCAGTACTTC.

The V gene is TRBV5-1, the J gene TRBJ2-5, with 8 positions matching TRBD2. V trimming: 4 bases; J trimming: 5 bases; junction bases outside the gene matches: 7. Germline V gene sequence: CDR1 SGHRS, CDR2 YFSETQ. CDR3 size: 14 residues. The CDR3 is CASSPGGERETQYF. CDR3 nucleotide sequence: TGCGCCAGCAGCCCCGGGGGGGAGAGGGAGACCCAGTACTTC.

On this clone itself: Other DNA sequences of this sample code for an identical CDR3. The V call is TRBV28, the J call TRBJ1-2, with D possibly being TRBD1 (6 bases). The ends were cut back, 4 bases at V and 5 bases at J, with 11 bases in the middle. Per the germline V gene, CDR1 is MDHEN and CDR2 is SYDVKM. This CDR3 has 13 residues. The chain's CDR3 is CASSSGGGYGYTF. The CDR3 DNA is TGTGCCAGCAGTTCAGGAGGGGGTTATGGCTACACCTTC.

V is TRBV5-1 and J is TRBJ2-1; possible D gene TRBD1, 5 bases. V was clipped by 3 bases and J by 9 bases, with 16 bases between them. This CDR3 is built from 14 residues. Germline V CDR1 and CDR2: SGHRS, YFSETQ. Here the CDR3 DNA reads TGCGCCAGCAGCTCGCAGGGCGGCCGTCCTGAGCAGTTCTTC. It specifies CASSSQGGRPEQFF.

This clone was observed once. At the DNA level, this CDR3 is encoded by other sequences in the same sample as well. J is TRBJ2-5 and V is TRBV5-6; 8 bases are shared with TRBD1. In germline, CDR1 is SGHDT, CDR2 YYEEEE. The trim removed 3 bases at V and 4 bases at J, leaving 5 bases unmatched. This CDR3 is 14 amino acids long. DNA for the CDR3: TGTGCCAGCAGCTCAGGACAGGGTGGAGAGACCCAGTACTTC. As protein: CASSSGQGGETQYF.

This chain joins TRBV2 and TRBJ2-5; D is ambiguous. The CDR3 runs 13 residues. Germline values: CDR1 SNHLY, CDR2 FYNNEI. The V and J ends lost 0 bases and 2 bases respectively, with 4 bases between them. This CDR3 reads CASSEAVQETQYF. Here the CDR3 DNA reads TGTGCCAGCAGTGAAGCGGTTCAAGAGACCCAGTACTTC.

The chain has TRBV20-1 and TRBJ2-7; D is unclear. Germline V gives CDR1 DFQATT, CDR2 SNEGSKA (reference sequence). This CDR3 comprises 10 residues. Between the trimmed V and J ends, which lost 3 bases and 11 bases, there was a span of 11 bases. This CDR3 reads CSARATRKYF. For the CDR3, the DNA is TGCAGTGCTAGGGCCACGAGGAAGTACTTC.

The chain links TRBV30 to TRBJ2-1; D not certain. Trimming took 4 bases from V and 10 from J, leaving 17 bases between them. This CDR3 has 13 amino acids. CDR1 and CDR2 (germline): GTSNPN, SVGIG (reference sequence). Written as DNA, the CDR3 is TGTGCCTGGACCGATGAAGGCCTGCAGGAGCAGTTCTTC. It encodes CAWTDEGLQEQFF. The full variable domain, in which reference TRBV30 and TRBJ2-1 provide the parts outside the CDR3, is SQTIHQWPATLVQPVGSPLSLECTVEGTSNPNLYWYRQAAGRGLQLLFYSVGIGQISSEVPQNLSASRPQDRQFILSSKKLLLSDSGFYLCAWTDEGLQEQFFGPGTRLTVL.

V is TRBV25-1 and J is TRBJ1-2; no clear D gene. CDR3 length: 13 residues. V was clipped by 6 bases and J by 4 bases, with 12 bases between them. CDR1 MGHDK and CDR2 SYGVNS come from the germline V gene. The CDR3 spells CASRGIPGYGYTF. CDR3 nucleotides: TGTGCCAGCAGAGGGATTCCCGGCTATGGCTACACCTTC.

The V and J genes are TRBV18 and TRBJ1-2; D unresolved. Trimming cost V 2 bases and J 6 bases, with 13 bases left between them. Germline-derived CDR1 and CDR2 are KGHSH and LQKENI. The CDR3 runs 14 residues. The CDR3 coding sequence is TGTGCCAGCTCACCAGGGGTCCCTTACGATGGCTACACCTTC. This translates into CASSPGVPYDGYTF.

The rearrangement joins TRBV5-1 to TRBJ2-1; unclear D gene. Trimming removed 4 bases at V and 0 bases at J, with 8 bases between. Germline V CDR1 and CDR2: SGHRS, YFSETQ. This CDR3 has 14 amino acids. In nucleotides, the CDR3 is TGCGCCAGCAGCGGCAGGAGCTCCTACAATGAGCAGTTCTTC. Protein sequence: CASSGRSSYNEQFF.

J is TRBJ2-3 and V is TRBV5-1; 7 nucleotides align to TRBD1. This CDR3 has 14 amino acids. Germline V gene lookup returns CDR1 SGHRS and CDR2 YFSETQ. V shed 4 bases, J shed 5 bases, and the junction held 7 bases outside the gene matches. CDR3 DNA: TGCGCCAGCAGCCCGACAGGGCTAGGAGATACGCAGTATTTT. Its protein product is CASSPTGLGDTQYF.

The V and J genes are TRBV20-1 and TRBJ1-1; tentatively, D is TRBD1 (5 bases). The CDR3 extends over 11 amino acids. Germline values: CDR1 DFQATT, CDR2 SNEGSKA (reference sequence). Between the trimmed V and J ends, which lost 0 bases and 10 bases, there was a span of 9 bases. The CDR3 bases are TGCAGTGCTAGAGATGTCAGGGCAGCTTTCTTT. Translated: CSARDVRAAFF.

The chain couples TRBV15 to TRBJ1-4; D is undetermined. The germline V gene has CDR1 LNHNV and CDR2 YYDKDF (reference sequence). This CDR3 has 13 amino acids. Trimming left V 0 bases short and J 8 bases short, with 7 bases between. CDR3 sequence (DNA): TGTGCCACCAGCAGAGATCGTTTCGAAAAACTGTTTTTT. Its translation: CATSRDRFEKLFF. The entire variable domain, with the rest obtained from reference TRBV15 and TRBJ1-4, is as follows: DAMVIQNPRYQVTQFGKPVTLSCSQTLNHNVMYWYQQKSSQAPKLLFHYYDKDFNNEADTPDNFQSRRPNTSFCFLDIRSPGLGDTAMYLCATSRDRFEKLFFGSGTQLSVL.

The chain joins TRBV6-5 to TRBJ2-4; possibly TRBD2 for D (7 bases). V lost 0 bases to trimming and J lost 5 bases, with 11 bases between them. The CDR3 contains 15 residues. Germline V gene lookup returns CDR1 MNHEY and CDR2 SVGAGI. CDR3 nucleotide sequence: TGTGCCAGCAGTTACTCTAAAGGGGGGGAAAACATTCAGTACTTC. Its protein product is CASSYSKGGENIQYF.

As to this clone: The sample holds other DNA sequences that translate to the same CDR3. This chain's CDR3 is CASSISGRGTGELFF. DNA of the CDR3: TGTGCCAGTAGTATAAGCGGGAGAGGGACCGGGGAGCTGTTTTTT. The genes are TRBV19 and TRBJ2-2, with 8 bases aligning to TRBD2. The CDR3 sequence is 15 residues long. The ends lost 2 bases at V and 5 bases at J; junction bases unmatched: 4. Germline assignment: CDR1 LNHDA and CDR2 SQIVND (reference sequence).

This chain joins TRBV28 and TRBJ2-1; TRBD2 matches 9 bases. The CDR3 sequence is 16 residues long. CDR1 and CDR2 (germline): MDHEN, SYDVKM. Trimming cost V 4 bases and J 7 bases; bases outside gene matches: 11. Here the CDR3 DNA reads TGTGCCAGCAGTTCCGGGGGCGGGAGGGCCAGGAATGAGCAGTTCTTC. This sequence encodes CASSSGGGRARNEQFF.

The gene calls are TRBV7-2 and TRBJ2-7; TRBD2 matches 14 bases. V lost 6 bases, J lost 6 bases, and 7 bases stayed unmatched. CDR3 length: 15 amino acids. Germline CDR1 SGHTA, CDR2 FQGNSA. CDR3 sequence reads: CASRGGLAGAGEQYF. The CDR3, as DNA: TGTGCCAGCAGGGGGGGACTAGCGGGAGCCGGCGAGCAGTACTTC.

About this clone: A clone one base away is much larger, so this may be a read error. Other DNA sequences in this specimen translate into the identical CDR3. The CDR3, as DNA: TGTGCCAGCAGCGTAGGCGGGGGCTCCTACAATGAGCAGTTCTTC. It encodes CASSVGGGSYNEQFF. This chain joins TRBV9 and TRBJ2-1, with 7 bases lining up with TRBD2. Germline V CDR1 and CDR2: SGDLS, YYNGEE. CDR3 length: 15 residues. V trimming: 0 bases; J trimming: 0 bases; junction bases outside the gene matches: 0.

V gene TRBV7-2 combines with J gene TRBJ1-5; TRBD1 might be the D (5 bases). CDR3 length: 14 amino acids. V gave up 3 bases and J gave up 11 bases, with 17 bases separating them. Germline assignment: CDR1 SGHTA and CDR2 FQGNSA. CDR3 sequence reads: CASSLGRVPGAQHF. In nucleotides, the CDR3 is TGTGCCAGCAGCTTGGGACGGGTCCCGGGGGCCCAGCATTTT.